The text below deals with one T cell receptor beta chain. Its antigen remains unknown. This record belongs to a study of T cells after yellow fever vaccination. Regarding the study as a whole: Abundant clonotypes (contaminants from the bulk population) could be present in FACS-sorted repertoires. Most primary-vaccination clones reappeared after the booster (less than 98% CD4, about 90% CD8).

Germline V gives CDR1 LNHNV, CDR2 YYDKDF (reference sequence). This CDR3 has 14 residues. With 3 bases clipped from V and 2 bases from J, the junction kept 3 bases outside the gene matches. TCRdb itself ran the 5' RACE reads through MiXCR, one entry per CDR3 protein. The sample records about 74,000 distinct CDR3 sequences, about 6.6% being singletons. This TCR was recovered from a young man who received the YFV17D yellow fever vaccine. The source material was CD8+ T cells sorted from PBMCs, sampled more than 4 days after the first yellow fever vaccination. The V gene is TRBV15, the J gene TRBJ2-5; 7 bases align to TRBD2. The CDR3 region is CATSSPGGQETQYF. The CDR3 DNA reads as TGTGCCACCAGCAGCCCGGGGGGTCAAGAGACCCAGTACTTC. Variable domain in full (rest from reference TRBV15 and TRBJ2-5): DAMVIQNPRYQVTQFGKPVTLSCSQTLNHNVMYWYQQKSSQAPKLLFHYYDKDFNNEADTPDNFQSRRPNTSFCFLDIRSPGLGDTAMYLCATSSPGGQETQYFGPGTRLLVL.